One and the same sample provided the 25 T cell receptor beta chains below, sequenced in a study of CXCR3-negative and CXCR3-positive naive CD8 T cells. Their antigen targets remain unknown. Whole-study findings and limits: More hydrophobic TRB CDR3s occurred in CXCR3-positive than in CXCR3-negative naive cells.

UMI-labeled 5' RACE TRB cDNA libraries were prepared from the cells. For each CDR3 protein, TCRdb gives one entry from its re-call of the 5' RACE reads, without DNA. This repertoire includes approximately 100,000 distinct CDR3 sequences. The sequenced sample was naive CXCR3+ CD8+ T cells from blood. Specified subset: CD45RO-CCR7+CD27+CD95- naive CD8+ T cells expressing CXCR3 (TNR3+). These TCRs come from a human donor in good health. Some clones in this sample may be carry-over from other donors' samples.

The CDR3 spells CASSPWAGTDTQYF. The chain recombines TRBV7-9 with TRBJ2-3. This CDR3 is 14 amino acids long. Germline lookup yields CDR1 SEHNR and CDR2 FQNEAQ (reference sequence). The full variable domain, in which reference TRBV7-9 and TRBJ2-3 provide the parts outside the CDR3, is DTGVSQNPRHKITKRGQNVTFRCDPISEHNRLYWYRQTLGQGPEFLTYFQNEAQLEKSRLLSDRFSAERPKGSFSTLEIQRTEQGDSAMYLCASSPWAGTDTQYFGPGTRLTVL.

V usage is TRBV7-3 and J usage is TRBJ1-1. The CDR3 runs 12 residues. From germline, CDR1 is SGHTA and CDR2 FQGTGA. This chain's CDR3 is CASAGVNTEAFF.

The chain recombines TRBV7-9 with TRBJ1-6. Germline V gene data show CDR1 as SEHNR and CDR2 as FQNEAQ (reference sequence). This CDR3 comprises 15 residues. This chain's CDR3 is CASSLDLDENSPLHF.

V and J are TRBV29-1 and TRBJ1-2; TCRdb outputs TRBD1, but without DNA this stays unchecked. The germline V gene encodes CDR1 SQVTM and CDR2 ANQGSEA. The CDR3 covers 13 residues. The CDR3 region is CSVEGPGAKGYTF.

The CDR3 sequence: CASSVYSGPNTEAFF. The chain is built from TRBV14 and TRBJ1-1. The CDR3 length is 15 residues. Germline loops: CDR1 SGHDN, CDR2 FVKESK. The full variable domain, rest sourced from reference TRBV14 and TRBJ1-1, is EAGVTQFPSHSVIEKGQTVTLRCDPISGHDNLYWYRRVMGKEIKFLLHFVKESKQDESGMPNNRFLAERTGGTYSTLKVQPAELEDSGVYFCASSVYSGPNTEAFFGQGTRLTVV.

The chain employs TRBV7-6 and TRBJ1-1. Germline V CDR1 and CDR2: SGHVS, FNYEAQ. This CDR3 is 13 amino acids long. The CDR3 loop reads CASSLVEGTEAFF. Using reference TRBV7-6 and TRBJ1-1 for the parts outside the CDR3, the full variable domain is GAGVSQSPRYKVTKRGQDVALRCDPISGHVSLYWYRQALGQGPEFLTYFNYEAQQDKSGLPNDRFSAERPEGSISTLTIQRTEQRDSAMYRCASSLVEGTEAFFGQGTRLTVV.

The rearrangement joins TRBV5-4 to TRBJ1-2; TCRdb names TRBD1, which stays unverified in the absence of DNA. This CDR3 spans 12 amino acids. Germline V gene data show CDR1 as SGHNT and CDR2 as YYREEE (reference sequence). The CDR3 reads CASSFIQGIYTF.

The chain has TRBV21-1 and TRBJ2-1; TCRdb outputs TRBD1, but without DNA this stays unchecked. TRBV21-1 is flagged as a pseudogene. This CDR3 spans 16 amino acids. This CDR3 is CAGSRTGTVSYNEQFF.

This chain connects TRBV10-1 to TRBJ2-1; TCRdb picks TRBD2, but there is no DNA to check that call. The CDR3 length is 17 residues. Germline CDR1 reads WNHNN; CDR2 reads SYGVQD (reference sequence). The CDR3 here is CASSESAGTTWEDEQFF.

The chain has TRBV15 and TRBJ2-7; TCRdb reports TRBD2, a call that lacks DNA to check it against. Germline V gives CDR1 LNHNV, CDR2 YYDKDF (reference sequence). The CDR3 is 17 residues long. The CDR3: CATSREIRTSAHYEQYF.

V usage is TRBV10-2 and J usage is TRBJ2-7; there is no DNA to check the TCRdb D call of TRBD2. Germline values: CDR1 WSHSY, CDR2 SAAADI. The CDR3 sequence is 17 residues long. CDR3 loop: CASGGGEYSGLTYEQYF.

The CDR3 protein is CASRITGELFF. This rearrangement joins TRBV7-9 to TRBJ2-2. The CDR3 is made up of 11 amino acids. CDR1 SEHNR and CDR2 FQNEAQ come from the germline V gene (reference sequence).

The chain couples TRBV5-1 to TRBJ2-5. The germline V gene has CDR1 SGHRS and CDR2 YFSETQ. This CDR3 comprises 15 residues. CDR3 residues: CASSLGGRYQETQYF.

The V and J genes are TRBV7-3 and TRBJ2-1. Germline assignment: CDR1 SGHTA and CDR2 FQGTGA. The CDR3 covers 13 residues. Here the CDR3 reads CASSLTGANEQFF.

The chain has TRBV29-1 and TRBJ1-4; TCRdb indicates TRBD1, and absent DNA this call remains unverified. Germline assignment: CDR1 SQVTM and CDR2 ANQGSEA. The CDR3 has 15 amino acids. CDR3 amino acids: CSVPDVEQGVEKLFF.

The rearrangement uses TRBV4-3 and TRBJ2-3; the D gene TCRdb calls, TRBD2, cannot be checked with no DNA. The CDR3 loop spans 16 amino acids. The germline gives CDR1 LGHNA, CDR2 YSLEER. The CDR3 here is CASSQGAAASTDTQYF.

The chain carries TRBV20-1 and TRBJ2-1; TCRdb reports TRBD1, a call that lacks DNA to check it against. The germline V gene has CDR1 DFQATT and CDR2 SNEGSKA (reference sequence). CDR3 size: 12 residues. This CDR3 is CSARDLGGEQFF.

The V and J genes are TRBV29-1 and TRBJ2-7. This CDR3 is built from 13 residues. From germline, CDR1 is SQVTM and CDR2 ANQGSEA. This chain's CDR3 is CSVEVGNSYEQYF.

The chain carries TRBV7-9 and TRBJ2-7; TCRdb's D call, TRBD1, is unchecked because there is no DNA. This CDR3 is built from 16 residues. The germline CDR1 and CDR2 sequences are SEHNR and FQNEAQ (reference sequence). The CDR3 region is CASSLPQGASSYEQYF.

The V call is TRBV27, the J call TRBJ2-1; without DNA, the TCRdb call of TRBD2 cannot be checked. The germline gives CDR1 MNHEY, CDR2 SMNVEV (reference sequence). This CDR3 comprises 15 residues. The CDR3 protein is CASSPGTSGYNEQFF.

V is TRBV27 and J is TRBJ2-1; as DNA is missing, the TRBD2 call by TCRdb cannot be tested. Germline V gives CDR1 MNHEY, CDR2 SMNVEV (reference sequence). The CDR3 totals 18 residues. The CDR3 loop reads CASSLLGLASSSYNEQFF.

The rearrangement joins TRBV7-3 to TRBJ2-7. CDR3 length: 13 residues. Germline V gene sequence: CDR1 SGHTA, CDR2 FQGTGA. The CDR3 sequence: CASSLGGPYEQYF.

This rearrangement joins TRBV11-3 to TRBJ2-1; checking the TCRdb D call of TRBD1 is not possible without DNA. Germline lookup yields CDR1 SGHNT and CDR2 YENEEA. CDR3 length: 15 residues. Here the CDR3 reads CASSIRGSTYNEQFF.

The chain recombines TRBV4-2 with TRBJ2-7; TCRdb gives TRBD1 as the D gene, but with no DNA this cannot be confirmed. Germline V lookup: CDR1 LGHNA, CDR2 YNFKEQ. The CDR3 spans 17 residues. CDR3 residues: CASSQGSWDTYQDEQYF.

This chain connects TRBV7-9 to TRBJ2-7; TCRdb lists TRBD2, though no DNA is available to test this call. Per the germline V gene, CDR1 is SEHNR and CDR2 is FQNEAQ (reference sequence). The CDR3 contains 16 residues. CDR3 region: CASSLTSGGLTHEQYF.